This entry lists 8 T cell receptor beta chains sequenced from one sample in a study of T cells in Graves' hyperthyroidism and ophthalmopathy. RNA transcripts gave rise to amplified TCR beta CDR3 regions. Primed by the HTBI set, a first-round RT-PCR was run on the TCR CDR3. TCRdb passed the multiplex PCR reads through MiXCR, listing each CDR3 protein once. This sample has hundreds of thousands of distinct CDR3 sequences; approximately 23% occur once, and the top ten carry around two thirds. Sequenced: blood. These receptor sequences come from a young man with Graves' ophthalmopathy.

This clonotype was recorded at least ten times. The rearrangement links TRBV20-1 to TRBJ2-7; 8 bases align to TRBD1. CDR1 DFQATT and CDR2 SNEGSKA come from the germline V gene (reference sequence). V gave up 3 bases and J gave up 5 bases; unmatched junction bases: 9. CDR3 size: 14 residues. CDR3 in amino acids: CSASARTGRNEQYF. In DNA form, the CDR3 reads TGCAGTGCTAGTGCCAGGACAGGGCGGAACGAGCAGTACTTC.

This clonotype was observed many times. This chain uses TRBV20-1 with TRBJ1-4; D is unresolved. Germline V CDR1 and CDR2: DFQATT, SNEGSKA (reference sequence). CDR3 length: 13 amino acids. V was cut by 6 bases and J by 8 bases, with 16 bases left in between. The CDR3 loop reads CSARVVGGEKLFF. The CDR3 DNA reads TGCAGTGCGAGGGTGGTAGGTGGGGAAAAACTGTTTTTT.

In the case of this clonotype: A read error may explain this, as a much larger clone is one base away. This chain uses TRBV24-1 with TRBJ2-5; a weak D match, TRBD2 (6 bases). CDR1 is KGHDR, CDR2 SFDVKD, per germline. This CDR3 is built from 14 residues. For the CDR3, the DNA is TGTGCCACTCAACACAAGGGAGGACAAGAGACCCGGTACTTC. It specifies CATQHKGGQETRYF.

For this clonotype: A much larger clone is a single base away; this may be a read error. This chain joins TRBV5-1 and TRBJ1-1; 8 nucleotides align to TRBD1. The ends lost 4 bases at V and 3 bases at J; junction bases unmatched: 8. The CDR3 has 15 residues. Germline V gene data show CDR1 as SGHRS and CDR2 as YFSETQ. For the CDR3, the DNA is TGCGCCAGCAGCCCCTGGATGACAGGGGACACTGAAGCTTTCTTT. Residues: CASSPWMTGDTEAFF.

In its sample, this clonotype was seen many times. This sequence joins TRBV5-1 and TRBJ2-7; TRBD2 matches 15 bases. Germline values: CDR1 SGHRS, CDR2 YFSETQ. V dropped 4 bases and J dropped 5; count of bases not matched to a gene: 7. This CDR3 contains 16 residues. Written as DNA, the CDR3 is TGCGCCAGCAGCACGGGACTAGCGGGAGGTAATAACGAGCAGTACTTC. Encoded protein: CASSTGLAGGNNEQYF.

This chain uses TRBV11-1 with TRBJ2-2; the D is unclear. Trimming took off 3 bases at V and 0 bases at J, with 11 bases between the two ends. The CDR3 length is 16 residues. Germline lookup yields CDR1 SGHAT and CDR2 FQDESV (reference sequence). CDR3 sequence reads: CASSFRSYTNTGELFF. The CDR3 DNA is TGTGCCAGCAGCTTTAGATCATATACGAACACCGGGGAGCTGTTTTTT.

This clonotype has at least ten counts. The rearrangement uses TRBV11-2 and TRBJ2-1; 12 bases line up with TRBD2. The V gene end was trimmed by 4 bases and the J gene end by 6 bases; junction bases not matched to a gene: 7. The CDR3 consists of 16 residues. CDR1 SGHAT and CDR2 FQNNGV come from the germline V gene. CDR3: CASSSRTSGGTNEQFF. As DNA, the CDR3 is TGTGCCAGCAGCTCCCGAACTAGCGGGGGGACCAATGAGCAGTTCTTC.

The genes are TRBV25-1 and TRBJ1-2; D unclear. The CDR3 totals 15 residues. CDR1 is MGHDK and CDR2 is SYGVNS in the germline V gene. The germline V and J ends were trimmed by 4 bases and 4 bases, with 16 bases remaining between them. CDR3 nucleotides: TGTGCCAGCAGTGGTTCCGTGGGAGGGTCCTATGGCTACACCTTC. Its translation is CASSGSVGGSYGYTF.